This record concerns one T cell receptor (beta chain) sequence. The source of the sample is a study of cytomegalovirus exposure and HLA in healthy donors. Losses at the gene ends were 6 bases for V and 7 bases for J; bases not matched to a gene: 4. CDR1 is SGHTA, CDR2 FQGNSA, per germline. The CDR3 is made up of 14 amino acids. The assay was immunoSEQ multiplex PCR, and TCRdb's table has in-frame clones only and misses some. Of 150,000 to 200,000 clones listed, nearly 90% are singletons. The rearrangement joins TRBV7-2 to TRBJ1-5, with 12 bases identical to TRBD1. This TCR was sampled from a woman under 30 in good health and CMV-seropositive. Material: PBMCs. The CDR3 sequence is CASSPGTGGQPQHF. The CDR3, as DNA: TGTGCCAGCAGTCCCGGGACAGGGGGCCAGCCCCAGCATTTT.